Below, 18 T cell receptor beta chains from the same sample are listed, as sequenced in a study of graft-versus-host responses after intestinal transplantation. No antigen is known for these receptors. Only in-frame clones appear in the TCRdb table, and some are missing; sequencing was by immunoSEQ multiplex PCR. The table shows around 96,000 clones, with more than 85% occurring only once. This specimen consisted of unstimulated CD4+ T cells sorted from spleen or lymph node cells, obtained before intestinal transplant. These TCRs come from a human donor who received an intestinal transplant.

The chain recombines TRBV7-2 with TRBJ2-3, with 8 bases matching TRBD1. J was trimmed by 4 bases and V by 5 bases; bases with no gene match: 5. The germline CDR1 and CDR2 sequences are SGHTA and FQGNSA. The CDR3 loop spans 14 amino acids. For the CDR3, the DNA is TGTGCCAGCAGCCAACAGACAGGGGCAGATACGCAGTATTTT. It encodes CASSQQTGADTQYF.

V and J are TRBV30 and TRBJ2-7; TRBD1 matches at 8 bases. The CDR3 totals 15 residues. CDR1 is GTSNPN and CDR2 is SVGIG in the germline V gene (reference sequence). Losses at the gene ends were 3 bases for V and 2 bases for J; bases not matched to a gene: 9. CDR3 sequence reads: CAWRIGRTGTYEQYF. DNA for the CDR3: TGTGCCTGGAGAATCGGCCGGACAGGGACCTACGAGCAGTACTTC.

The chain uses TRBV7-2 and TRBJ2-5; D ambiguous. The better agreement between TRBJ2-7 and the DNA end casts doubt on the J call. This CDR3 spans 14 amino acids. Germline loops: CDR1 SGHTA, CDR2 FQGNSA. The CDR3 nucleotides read TGTGCCAGCAGCTTAGACCAGGTGAGCTACGAGCAGTACTTC. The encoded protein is CASSLDQVSYEQYF.

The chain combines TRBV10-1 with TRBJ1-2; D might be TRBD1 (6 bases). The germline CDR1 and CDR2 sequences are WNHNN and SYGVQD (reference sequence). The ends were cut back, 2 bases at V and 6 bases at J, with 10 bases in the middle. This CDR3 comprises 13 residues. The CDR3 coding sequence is TGCGCCAGCAGTGAGGAGGCAGGGGATGGCTACACCTTC. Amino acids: CASSEEAGDGYTF.

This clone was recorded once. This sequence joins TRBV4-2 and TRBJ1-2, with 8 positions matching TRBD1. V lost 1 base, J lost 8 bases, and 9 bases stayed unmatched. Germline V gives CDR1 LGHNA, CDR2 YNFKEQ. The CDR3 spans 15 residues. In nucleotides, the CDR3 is TGTGCCAGCAGCCAAGGAGGACAGGGTTCGGGAGGCTACACCTTC. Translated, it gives CASSQGGQGSGGYTF.

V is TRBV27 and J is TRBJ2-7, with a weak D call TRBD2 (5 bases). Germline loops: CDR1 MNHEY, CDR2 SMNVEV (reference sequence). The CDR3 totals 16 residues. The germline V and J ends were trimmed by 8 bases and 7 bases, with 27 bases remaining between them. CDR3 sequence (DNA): TGTGCCAGCGCCAACCGCCGACTGATCTTAACGGGGGAGCAGTACTTC. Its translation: CASANRRLILTGEQYF.

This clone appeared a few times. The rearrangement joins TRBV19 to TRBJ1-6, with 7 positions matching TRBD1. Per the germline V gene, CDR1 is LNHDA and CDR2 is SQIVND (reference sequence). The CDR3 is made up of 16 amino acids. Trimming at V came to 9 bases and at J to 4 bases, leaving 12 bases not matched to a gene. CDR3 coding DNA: TGTGCCAGAAGAGCTGAGGGGGCCTTTTATAATTCACCCCTCCACTTT. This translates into CARRAEGAFYNSPLHF.

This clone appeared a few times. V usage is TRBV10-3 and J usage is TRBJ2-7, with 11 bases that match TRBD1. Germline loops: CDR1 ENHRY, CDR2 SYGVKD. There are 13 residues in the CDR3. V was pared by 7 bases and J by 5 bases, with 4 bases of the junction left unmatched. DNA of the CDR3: TGTGCCATCAACGGACAGGGGGCAGACGAGCAGTACTTC. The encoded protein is CAINGQGADEQYF.

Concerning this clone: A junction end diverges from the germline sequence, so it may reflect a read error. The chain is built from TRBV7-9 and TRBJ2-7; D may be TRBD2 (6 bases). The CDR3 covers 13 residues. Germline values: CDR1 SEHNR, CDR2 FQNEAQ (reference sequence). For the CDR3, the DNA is TGTGCCAGCAGCATAGCGGAGACCTACGAGCAGTACTTC. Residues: CASSIAETYEQYF. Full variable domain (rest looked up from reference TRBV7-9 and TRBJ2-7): DTGVSQNPRHKITKRGQNVTFRCDPISEHNRLYWYRQTLGQGPEFLTYFQNEAQLEKSRLLSDRFSAERPKGSFSTLEIQRTEQGDSAMYLCASSIAETYEQYFGPGTRLTVT.

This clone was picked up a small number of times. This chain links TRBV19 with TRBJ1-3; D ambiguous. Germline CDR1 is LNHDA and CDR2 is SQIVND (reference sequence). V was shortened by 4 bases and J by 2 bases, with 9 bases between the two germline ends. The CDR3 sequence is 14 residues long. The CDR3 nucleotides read TGTGCCAGTAGTAAGAGGGCGACTGGAAACACCATATATTTT. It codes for CASSKRATGNTIYF.

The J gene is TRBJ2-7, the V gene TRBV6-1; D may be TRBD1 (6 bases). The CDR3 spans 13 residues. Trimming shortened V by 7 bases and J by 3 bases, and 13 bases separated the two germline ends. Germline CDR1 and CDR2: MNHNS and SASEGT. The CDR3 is CASNRQVNYEQYF. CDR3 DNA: TGTGCCAGCAACCGACAGGTAAACTACGAGCAGTACTTC.

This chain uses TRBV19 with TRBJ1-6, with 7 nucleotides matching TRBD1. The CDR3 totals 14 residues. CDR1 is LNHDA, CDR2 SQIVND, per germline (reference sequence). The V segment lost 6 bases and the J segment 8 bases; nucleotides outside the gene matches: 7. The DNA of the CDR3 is TGTGCCAGTAGGATCCAAGGGGGCGATTCACCCCTCCACTTT. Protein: CASRIQGGDSPLHF.

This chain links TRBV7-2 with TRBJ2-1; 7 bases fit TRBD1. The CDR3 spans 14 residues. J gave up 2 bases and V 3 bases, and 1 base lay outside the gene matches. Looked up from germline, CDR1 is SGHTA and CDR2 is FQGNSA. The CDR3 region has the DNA TGTGCCAGCAGCTTCGGGACAGCCTACAATGAGCAGTTCTTC. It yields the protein CASSFGTAYNEQFF.

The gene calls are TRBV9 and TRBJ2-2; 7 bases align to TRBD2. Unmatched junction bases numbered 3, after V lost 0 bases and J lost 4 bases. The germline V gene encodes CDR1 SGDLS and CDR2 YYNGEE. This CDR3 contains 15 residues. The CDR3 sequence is CASSVGGGGTGELFF. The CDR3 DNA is TGTGCCAGCAGCGTAGGGGGGGGTGGCACCGGGGAGCTGTTTTTT.

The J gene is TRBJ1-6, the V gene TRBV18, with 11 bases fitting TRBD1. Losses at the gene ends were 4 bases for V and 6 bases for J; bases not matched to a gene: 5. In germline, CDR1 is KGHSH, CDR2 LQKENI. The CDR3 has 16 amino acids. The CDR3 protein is CASSRGQGASNSPLHF. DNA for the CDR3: TGTGCCAGCTCACGAGGACAGGGGGCGAGTAATTCACCCCTCCACTTT.

The CDR3 nucleotides read TGTGCCAGCAGCTTCTACAGGGTCTACGAGCAGTACTTC. Translated: CASSFYRVYEQYF. This sequence joins TRBV7-2 and TRBJ2-7; D might be TRBD1 (6 bases). The CDR3 is 13 residues long. Germline assignment: CDR1 SGHTA and CDR2 FQGNSA. The V gene lost 3 bases and the J gene lost 3 bases, with 9 bases spanning the gap.

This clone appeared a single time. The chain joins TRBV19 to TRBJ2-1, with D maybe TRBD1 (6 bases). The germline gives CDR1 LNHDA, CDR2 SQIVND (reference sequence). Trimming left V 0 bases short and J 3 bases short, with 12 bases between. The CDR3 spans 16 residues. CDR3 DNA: TGTGCCAGTAGTATAGAAGGCAGGGGTCACTACAATGAGCAGTTCTTC. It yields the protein CASSIEGRGHYNEQFF.

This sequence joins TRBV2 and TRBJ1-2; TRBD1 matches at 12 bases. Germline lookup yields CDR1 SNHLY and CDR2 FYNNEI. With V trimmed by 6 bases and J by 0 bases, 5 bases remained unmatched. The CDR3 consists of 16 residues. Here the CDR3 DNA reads TGTGCCAGCAGGGGGACAGGGGGCATCCCTAACTATGGCTACACCTTC. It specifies CASRGTGGIPNYGYTF.